These T cell receptor beta chains were read from a single sample in a study of T-cell memory formation after mild COVID-19. TCRdb independently ran MiXCR on the 5' RACE reads; one entry per CDR3 protein. This table holds under 550,000 distinct CDR3 sequences, 15% to 20% found once. The sequenced sample consisted of PBMCs or a T cell subset sorted from them (not recorded which). The receptors derive from an adult woman who had mild COVID-19 (a few samples of this study predate the infection). Cell type and time point are not known. Each CDR3 is given with its conserved first and last residue. A D gene is named only where the DNA matches it firmly. Some rows mark clone size as missing; the rest say once, few, many or name a class of expanded clone.

few	.	TRBV5-1	TRBJ2-7	CASSSGGGGNYEQYF	TGCGCCAGCAGCTCGGGGGGAGGGGGCAACTACGAGCAGTACTTC
many	TRBD2	TRBV6-5	TRBJ2-3	CASKGASGSDTQYF	TGTGCCAGCAAGGGAGCTAGCGGATCAGATACGCAGTATTTT
.	TRBD1	TRBV11-2	TRBJ1-6	CASSSLGTGVSPLHF	TGTGCCAGCAGTTCCCTGGGGACAGGGGTATCACCCCTCCACTTT
few	.	TRBV6-6	TRBJ2-3	CASSYSPRVGNTDTQYF	TGTGCCAGCAGTTACTCTCCCAGAGTTGGGAACACAGATACGCAGTATTTT
.	TRBD2	TRBV12-3/TRBV12-4	TRBJ2-7	CASSRQGSGSAYEQYF	TGTGCCAGCAGTCGACAAGGTAGCGGGAGCGCCTACGAGCAGTACTTC
.	.	TRBV5-1	TRBJ2-7	CASSPAGDGGSVSEQYF	TGCGCCAGCAGCCCCGCCGGCGACGGGGGTTCAGTCTCAGAGCAGTACTTC
few	TRBD1	TRBV29-1	TRBJ1-1	CSVDLGQGRAEAFF	TGCAGCGTTGATCTGGGACAGGGAAGAGCTGAAGCTTTCTTT
few	.	TRBV15	TRBJ2-2	CATSRSSTGELFF	TGTGCCACCAGCAGATCGAGTACCGGGGAGCTGTTTTTT
few	TRBD1	TRBV12-3/TRBV12-4	TRBJ1-5	CASKGAGNQPQHF	TGTGCCAGCAAGGGGGCAGGGAATCAGCCCCAGCATTTT
few	TRBD2	TRBV30	TRBJ2-1	CAWSKTWTSGGFSEQFF	TGTGCCTGGAGTAAAACGTGGACTAGCGGGGGTTTTAGTGAGCAGTTCTTC
.	.	TRBV12-3/TRBV12-4	TRBJ2-3	CASSLVPRGDTQYF	TGTGCCAGCAGTTTGGTCCCAAGGGGAGATACGCAGTATTTT
.	TRBD1	TRBV12-3/TRBV12-4	TRBJ2-1	CASSKTGISYNEQFF	TGTGCCAGCAGTAAGACAGGGATCTCCTACAATGAGCAGTTCTTC
.	TRBD2	TRBV12-3/TRBV12-4	TRBJ2-2	CASSQAGDGELFF	TGTGCCAGCAGTCAAGCGGGAGACGGGGAGCTGTTTTTT
.	.	TRBV7-9	TRBJ2-7	CASSWAGASYEQYF	TGTGCCAGCAGCTGGGCAGGCGCCTCCTACGAGCAGTACTTC
few	TRBD1	TRBV20-1	TRBJ1-1	CSVTPADRVYPEAFF	TGCAGTGTCACACCCGCGGACAGGGTGTATCCTGAAGCTTTCTTT
few	.	TRBV12-3/TRBV12-4	TRBJ1-4	CASNFVGRGEKLFF	TGTGCCAGCAATTTTGTGGGGCGAGGTGAAAAACTGTTTTTT
many	TRBD2	TRBV9	TRBJ2-1	CASSPSGGIPVSYNEQFF	TGTGCCAGCAGCCCCTCCGGGGGGATACCAGTCTCCTACAATGAGCAGTTCTTC
.	.	TRBV6-5	TRBJ2-3	CASSTSGTLTDTQYF	TGTGCCAGCAGTACCTCCGGGACTCTCACAGATACGCAGTATTTT
many	.	TRBV12-3/TRBV12-4	TRBJ2-7	CASSFGQNYEQYF	TGTGCCAGCAGTTTCGGACAGAACTACGAGCAGTACTTC
.	TRBD2	TRBV7-3	TRBJ2-3	CASSPLGLANADTQYF	TGTGCCAGCAGCCCATTGGGACTAGCGAATGCAGATACGCAGTATTTT
many	.	TRBV7-3	TRBJ1-6	CASSLLGASNSPLHF	TGTGCCAGCAGCTTGTTGGGAGCTTCCAATTCACCCCTCCACTTT
few	.	TRBV7-9	TRBJ1-1	CASSWAGEFAGEAFF	TGTGCCAGCAGCTGGGCAGGGGAGTTCGCAGGAGAAGCTTTCTTT